The 30 T cell receptor beta chains below come from one sample, sequenced in a study of T cells in Graves' hyperthyroidism and ophthalmopathy. Amplified TCR beta CDR3 regions came from RNA transcripts. When the TCR CDR3 underwent first-round RT-PCR, the HTBI primer set was used. TCRdb itself ran the multiplex PCR reads through MiXCR, one entry per CDR3 protein. The data show roughly 650,000 distinct CDR3 sequences, approximately 15% seen once. Sequenced sample: blood. These receptors were collected from a middle-aged woman with Graves' ophthalmopathy.

This chain connects TRBV3-1 to TRBJ2-5, with 10 bases aligning to TRBD2. The J call may be wrong; the DNA end is better matched by TRBJ2-1. The germline CDR1 and CDR2 sequences are LGHDT and YNNKEL (reference sequence). The CDR3 covers 15 residues. In DNA form, the CDR3 reads TGTGCCAGCAGCCAAATAGCGGGAGGACGAGAGACCCAGTTCTTC. Amino acids: CASSQIAGGRETQFF.

The chain couples TRBV15 to TRBJ2-6, with D unresolved. The V gene's germline CDR1 is LNHNV and CDR2 YYDKDF (reference sequence). The CDR3 totals 12 residues. V lost 6 bases, J lost 2 bases, and 2 bases lay in between. The CDR3 DNA is TGTGCCACCAGGGCTGGGGCCAACGTCCTGACTTTC. Translated: CATRAGANVLTF.

As for this clonotype: This may be a read error, as it is one base from a much larger clone. The rearrangement uses TRBV7-2 and TRBJ2-1; perhaps TRBD1 as D (5 bases). The CDR3 contains 15 residues. Germline assignment: CDR1 SGHTA and CDR2 FQGNSA. V lost 1 base, J lost 10 bases, and 17 bases lay in between. The CDR3: CASSLGPDMLGEQFF. The CDR3 region has the DNA TGTGCCAGCAGCTTAGGGCCGGACATGCTCGGGGAGCAGTTCTTC.

The chain uses TRBV4-2 and TRBJ2-1, with a tentative D call TRBD2 (5 bases). With 1 base removed from V and 5 bases from J, the gap between germline ends came to 9 bases. The CDR3 consists of 14 residues. Germline CDR1 reads LGHNA; CDR2 reads YNFKEQ. The DNA of the CDR3 is TGTGCCAGCAGCCAAGTACTAGAAGACAATGAGCAGTTCTTC. It yields the protein CASSQVLEDNEQFF.

This chain uses TRBV18 with TRBJ2-7; 8 nucleotides match TRBD1. V lost 2 bases and J lost 6; bases outside the gene matches: 9. The CDR3 loop spans 15 amino acids. CDR1 is KGHSH and CDR2 is LQKENI in the germline V gene. In nucleotides, the CDR3 is TGTGCCAGCTCACCAACGGCGACAGGGGAAGGCGAGCAGTACTTC. Encoded protein: CASSPTATGEGEQYF.

The chain employs TRBV6-5 and TRBJ1-4, with TRBD1 identical over 7 bases. CDR1 and CDR2 (germline): MNHEY, SVGAGI. This CDR3 region has 16 residues. With V trimmed by 0 bases and J by 8 bases, 9 bases remained unmatched. The CDR3 nucleotides are TGTGCCAGCAGTTACTCCACAGGGGCCGTGGGAGAAAAACTGTTTTTT. This encodes CASSYSTGAVGEKLFF.

V usage is TRBV19 and J usage is TRBJ2-1, with D perhaps TRBD2 (7 bases). V was trimmed by 5 bases and J by 5 bases, leaving 13 bases between them. This CDR3 has 14 amino acids. The germline V gene encodes CDR1 LNHDA and CDR2 SQIVND (reference sequence). The DNA of the CDR3 is TGTGCCAGTAGTTCGCGGGGGCTCGACAATGAGCAGTTCTTC. It encodes CASSSRGLDNEQFF.

This clonotype was seen ten or more times. The chain links TRBV3-1 to TRBJ2-2; D not resolved. V was cut by 3 bases and J by 4 bases, with 9 bases left in between. Germline V gives CDR1 LGHDT, CDR2 YNNKEL (reference sequence). This CDR3 is built from 14 residues. CDR3: CASSQGSGTGELFF. The CDR3 bases are TGTGCCAGCAGCCAGGGATCAGGCACCGGGGAGCTGTTTTTT. Combining the CDR3 with reference TRBV3-1 and TRBJ2-2 gives the whole variable domain DTAVSQTPKYLVTQMGNDKSIKCEQNLGHDTMYWYKQDSKKFLKIMFSYNNKELIINETVPNRFSPKSPDKAHLNLHINSLELGDSAVYFCASSQGSGTGELFFGEGSRLTVL.

This clonotype was counted a few times. The genes are TRBV10-3 and TRBJ2-1; 11 bases are shared with TRBD2. The length of the CDR3 is 15 residues. Germline CDR1 and CDR2: ENHRY and SYGVKD. Trimming at V came to 2 bases and at J to 5 bases, leaving 2 bases not matched to a gene. The CDR3 region has the DNA TGTGCCATCAGTGAGGGACTAGCGGGCCACAATGAGCAGTTCTTC. This gives the protein CAISEGLAGHNEQFF.

This clonotype has ten or more counts. V and J are TRBV5-1 and TRBJ1-1; TRBD1 might be the D (6 bases). The CDR3 is 12 amino acids. The ends were cut back, 5 bases at V and 4 bases at J, with 9 bases in the middle. Germline V lookup: CDR1 SGHRS, CDR2 YFSETQ. Here the CDR3 reads CASSRGATEAFF. In DNA form, the CDR3 reads TGCGCCAGCAGTCGGGGGGCCACTGAAGCTTTCTTT.

This clonotype was picked up a small number of times. The chain employs TRBV5-1 and TRBJ1-5; 7 nucleotides align to TRBD1. V trimming: 4 bases; J trimming: 5 bases; junction bases outside the gene matches: 9. The CDR3 has 15 amino acids. Germline assignment: CDR1 SGHRS and CDR2 YFSETQ. Here the CDR3 DNA reads TGCGCCAGCAGCCGTGCGGACAGGACCGATCAGCCCCAGCATTTT. Translating gives CASSRADRTDQPQHF. The variable domain in full, with the rest retrieved from reference TRBV5-1 and TRBJ1-5, is KAGVTQTPRYLIKTRGQQVTLSCSPISGHRSVSWYQQTPGQGLQFLFEYFSETQRNKGNFPGRFSGRQFSNSRSEMNVSTLELGDSALYLCASSRADRTDQPQHFGDGTRLSIL.

The V call is TRBV3-1, the J call TRBJ1-1; D is perhaps TRBD1 (5 bases). The CDR3 has 13 residues. The V gene's germline CDR1 is LGHDT and CDR2 YNNKEL (reference sequence). Trimming pared 3 bases from V and 4 bases from J, leaving 9 bases between. CDR3 DNA: TGTGCCAGCAGCCACCAGGGTGTCACTGAAGCTTTCTTT. This codes for CASSHQGVTEAFF.

In its sample, this clonotype was seen many times. V and J are TRBV28 and TRBJ2-1, with TRBD2 matching over 9 bases. The CDR3 sequence is 14 residues long. V was pared by 1 base and J by 11 bases, with 6 bases of the junction left unmatched. CDR1 and CDR2 from the germline V gene are MDHEN and SYDVKM. In DNA form, the CDR3 reads TGTGCCAGCAGTTTATCCCCGGGACTAGCACAGCAGTTCTTC. The encoded protein is CASSLSPGLAQQFF.

V usage is TRBV18 and J usage is TRBJ2-1; no clear D gene. With 3 bases removed from V and 3 bases from J, the gap between germline ends came to 9 bases. The length of the CDR3 is 14 residues. Germline V gene sequence: CDR1 KGHSH, CDR2 LQKENI. CDR3 nucleotide sequence: TGTGCCAGCTCACCGGCTAGAAACTACAATGAGCAGTTCTTC. Encoded protein: CASSPARNYNEQFF.

This clonotype has a handful of counts. The genes are TRBV12-3 or TRBV12-4 and TRBJ1-3, with a weak D call TRBD1 (6 bases). V was pared by 3 bases and J by 0 bases, with 9 bases between. This CDR3 is built from 15 residues. The CDR3 bases are TGTGCCAGCAGTTTCGGACAGTTCTCTGGAAACACCATATATTTT. This encodes CASSFGQFSGNTIYF.

The chain carries TRBV24-1 and TRBJ2-2; the match to TRBD2 covers 10 bases. There are 16 residues in the CDR3. With V trimmed by 5 bases and J by 2 bases, 4 bases remained unmatched. Looked up from germline, CDR1 is KGHDR and CDR2 is SFDVKD. The CDR3 here is CATSGTSGTNTGELFF. Written as DNA, the CDR3 is TGTGCCACCAGTGGTACTAGCGGGACAAACACCGGGGAGCTGTTTTTT.

On this clonotype: This may stem from a read error, because a much larger clone lies one nucleotide away. The chain is built from TRBV27 and TRBJ2-7; 10 positions agree with TRBD1. The ends lost 4 bases at V and 0 bases at J; junction bases unmatched: 6. The CDR3 consists of 16 residues. Germline lookup yields CDR1 MNHEY and CDR2 SMNVEV (reference sequence). The CDR3 coding sequence is TGTGCCAGCAGTTCCTCCCGGGACAGGGGCTCCTACGAGCAGTACTTC. The encoded protein is CASSSSRDRGSYEQYF.

This chain joins TRBV20-1 and TRBJ2-7, with 8 bases lining up with TRBD2. CDR1 and CDR2 (germline): DFQATT, SNEGSKA (reference sequence). V lost 3 bases to trimming and J lost 2 bases; unmatched junction nucleotides: 12. This CDR3 has 16 amino acids. The CDR3 nucleotides are TGCAGTGCTAGCGGGGGGGGGAGACGAGCGGCCTACGAGCAGTACTTC. It yields the protein CSASGGGRRAAYEQYF.

The gene calls are TRBV5-1 and TRBJ1-1; 9 bases fit TRBD1. Germline V CDR1 and CDR2: SGHRS, YFSETQ. Germline trimming cut 4 bases from V and 5 bases from J; bases unmatched to any gene: 15. CDR3 length: 17 residues. Written as DNA, the CDR3 is TGCGCCAGCAGCCCGGACAGGGGAATTGACAGAGGAACTGAAGCTTTCTTT. It yields the protein CASSPDRGIDRGTEAFF.

This clonotype has a count of ten or more. CDR3 amino acids: CASSQLDTSYEQYF. For the CDR3, the DNA is TGTGCCAGCAGCCAATTGGATACGTCCTACGAGCAGTACTTC. The V gene is TRBV3-1, the J gene TRBJ2-7; no clear D gene. With 2 bases removed from V and 1 base from J, the gap between germline ends came to 9 bases. The germline CDR1 and CDR2 sequences are LGHDT and YNNKEL (reference sequence). The CDR3 extends over 14 amino acids.

This clonotype was seen at least ten times. V usage is TRBV24-1 and J usage is TRBJ1-5; 7 bases align to TRBD1. From germline, CDR1 is KGHDR and CDR2 SFDVKD. There are 14 residues in the CDR3. The V segment lost 8 bases and the J segment 3 bases; nucleotides outside the gene matches: 6. CDR3 bases: TGTGCCACCATAGGCGGACAGGACAATCAGCCCCAGCATTTT. Residues: CATIGGQDNQPQHF.

The rearrangement uses TRBV11-3 and TRBJ1-2; D gene uncertain. Trimming took 1 base from V and 5 from J, leaving 20 bases between them. The CDR3 runs to 17 residues. Germline assignment: CDR1 SGHNT and CDR2 YENEEA. The CDR3, as DNA: TGTGCCAGCAGCTTAGTACGTAACCGGCTGCGGCGATATGGCTACACCTTC. Encoded protein: CASSLVRNRLRRYGYTF.

This clonotype was recorded once. This rearrangement joins TRBV28 to TRBJ1-1; no clear D. The CDR3 covers 16 residues. CDR1 is MDHEN, CDR2 SYDVKM, per germline. Trimming cost V 5 bases and J 2 bases, with 18 bases left between them. The CDR3, as DNA: TGTGCCAGCAGTCCCCCGGGCTTAGGTGGAAACACTGAAGCTTTCTTT. Translated: CASSPPGLGGNTEAFF.

This clonotype was picked up a small number of times. This chain joins TRBV20-1 and TRBJ2-1; D not resolved. V gave up 1 base and J gave up 7 bases, with 11 bases separating them. Germline lookup yields CDR1 DFQATT and CDR2 SNEGSKA (reference sequence). The length of the CDR3 is 13 residues. CDR3 DNA: TGCAGTGCTAGAGTTCTCGACCTTAATGAGCAGTTCTTC. Its translation is CSARVLDLNEQFF.

The V and J genes are TRBV28 and TRBJ2-3; no clear D gene. Germline V gene lookup returns CDR1 MDHEN and CDR2 SYDVKM. Trimming pared 6 bases from V and 0 bases from J, leaving 7 bases between. The CDR3 totals 13 residues. CDR3 amino acids: CASSVLSTDTQYF. The DNA of the CDR3 is TGTGCCAGCAGCGTGTTAAGCACAGATACGCAGTATTTT.

This clonotype was seen ten or more times. The rearrangement links TRBV30 to TRBJ2-1; 8 nucleotides line up with TRBD1. The trim removed 4 bases at V and 7 bases at J, leaving 18 bases unmatched. Germline V CDR1 and CDR2: GTSNPN, SVGIG (reference sequence). This CDR3 region has 17 residues. CDR3 DNA: TGTGCCTGGACACAGGGGGGTCTAACTAGGGGGAGGAATGAGCAGTTCTTC. Protein: CAWTQGGLTRGRNEQFF.

In this sample, this clonotype turned up a few times. The chain joins TRBV7-3 to TRBJ2-3; D not resolved. Trimming cost V 4 bases and J 8 bases, with 10 bases left between them. The CDR3 is made up of 12 amino acids. In germline, CDR1 is SGHTA, CDR2 FQGTGA. CDR3 sequence: CASSSDFVTQYF. The CDR3 DNA is TGTGCCAGCAGCTCGGATTTTGTTACGCAGTATTTT.

This clonotype was seen at least ten times. This chain's CDR3 is CASSLIPGQGNVSYEQYF. CDR3 in DNA: TGTGCCAGCAGCTTGATCCCGGGACAGGGTAATGTTTCGTACGAGCAGTACTTC. The chain combines TRBV7-9 with TRBJ2-7, with 9 bases fitting TRBD1. Germline CDR1 and CDR2: SEHNR and FQNEAQ (reference sequence). Losses at the gene ends were 3 bases for V and 4 bases for J; bases not matched to a gene: 16. This CDR3 comprises 18 residues.

A word on this clonotype: This may be a read error, as it is one base from a much larger clone. The rearrangement joins TRBV27 to TRBJ1-6; 7 nucleotides line up with TRBD1. The CDR3 has 15 residues. Germline V gives CDR1 MNHEY, CDR2 SMNVEV (reference sequence). In nucleotides, the CDR3 is TGTGCCAGCAGTTCCCCCGGGACAGTTAATTCACCCCTCCTCTTT. Translated, it gives CASSSPGTVNSPLLF.

Turning to this clonotype: At one end the junction does not follow the germline gene, possibly because of a read error. V usage is TRBV5-5 and J usage is TRBJ2-1, with TRBD2 as a possible D gene (5 bases). Germline V gene sequence: CDR1 SGHKS, CDR2 YYEKEE (reference sequence). CDR3 size: 12 residues. The chain's CDR3 is CASSLVEREEVF. CDR3 DNA: TGTGCCAGCAGCTTGGTGGAGAGGGAAGAGGTCTTC.